The rows below give T cell receptor beta chains drawn from one sample of a study of blood T cell repertoires in COVID-19. Profiled with immunoSEQ multiplex PCR; TCRdb holds only in-frame clones, not every one. The sample includes more than 150,000 clones, about 81% of them seen just once. Sequences were obtained from peripheral blood. These receptors originate from a man younger than 40 with active or convalescent COVID-19. Both conserved end residues are part of each CDR3. The order of the fields is CDR3 protein, CDR3 DNA, clone size, V gene, D gene, J gene. D genes are given only for firm matches. Size is stated for part of the rows, as once, few or many counts, or as a class when the clone is expanded.

CASRPDRPAIWTQHF	TGTGCCAGCAGACCCGACAGGCCAGCGATTTGGACCCAGCATTTT	-	TRBV28	-	TRBJ1-5
CASSPATGPGYTF	TGTGCCAGCAGCCCCGCGACAGGTCCTGGCTACACCTTC	-	TRBV11-3	-	TRBJ1-2
CASSYSKQGRHQPQHF	TGTGCCAGCAGTTATTCTAAACAGGGGAGGCACCAGCCCCAGCATTTT	-	TRBV6-2/TRBV6-3	TRBD1	TRBJ1-5
CASSLTLYNTEAFF	TGTGCCAGCAGCTTGACCCTATACAACACTGAAGCTTTCTTT	-	TRBV5-4	-	TRBJ1-1
CASSLSSGAGELFF	TGTGCCAGCAGCTTGTCTAGCGGGGCCGGGGAGCTGTTTTTT	-	TRBV5-6	TRBD2	TRBJ2-2
CASSEESGGAGELFF	TGTGCCAGCAGTGAAGAAAGCGGGGGGGCCGGGGAGCTGTTTTTT	many	TRBV6-1	TRBD2	TRBJ2-2
CASSLSGREGQPQHF	TGTGCCAGCAGCTTATCCGGCAGGGAAGGGCAGCCCCAGCATTTT	-	TRBV7-2	-	TRBJ1-5
CASSETAYYGYTF	TGTGCCAGCAGCGAGACAGCCTACTATGGCTACACCTTC	-	TRBV9	-	TRBJ1-2
CASSARQGMNTEAFF	TGTGCCAGCAGCGCAAGACAGGGGATGAACACTGAAGCTTTCTTT	-	TRBV5-4	TRBD1	TRBJ1-1
CASRQGTVDTEAFF	TGCGCCAGCAGACAGGGGACAGTGGACACTGAAGCTTTCTTT	-	TRBV5-1	TRBD1	TRBJ1-1
CASSPTSGGAGEQFF	TGTGCCAGCAGCCCGACTAGCGGGGGGGCGGGTGAGCAGTTCTTC	once	TRBV6-5	TRBD2	TRBJ2-1
CASNDLTSGGSTDTQYF	TGTGCCAGCAACGACCTCACCTCCGGAGGGAGCACAGATACGCAGTATTTT	-	TRBV11-3	-	TRBJ2-3
CATSEGDMEETQYF	TGTGCCACCAGTGAGGGGGACATGGAAGAGACCCAGTACTTC	once	TRBV24-1	-	TRBJ2-5
CAIAGTSGGGLKNTQYF	TGTGCCATCGCCGGGACTAGCGGGGGGGGACTAAAGAACACGCAGTATTTT	once	TRBV27	TRBD2	TRBJ2-3
CASSRASNQPQHF	TGTGCCAGCTCGCGGGCGAGCAATCAGCCCCAGCATTTT	once	TRBV18	-	TRBJ1-5
CASSEGGITGSSGNTIYF	TGTGCCAGCAGTGAGGGGGGAATTACAGGAAGCTCTGGAAACACCATATATTTT	-	TRBV6-1	-	TRBJ1-3
CASSARDSNYGYTF	TGTGCCAGCAGTGCCCGGGACAGTAACTATGGCTACACCTTC	-	TRBV25-1	TRBD1	TRBJ1-2
CASSFGGGVTGELFF	TGCGCCAGCAGCTTTGGCGGGGGAGTCACCGGGGAGCTGTTTTTT	-	TRBV5-1	TRBD2	TRBJ2-2
CASSDLTGMKNYGYTF	TGTGCCAGCAGCGACCTCACAGGGATGAAGAACTATGGCTACACCTTC	-	TRBV7-9	-	TRBJ1-2
CASSQGPAGQGSDSPLHF	TGCGCCAGCAGCCAAGGCCCCGCGGGACAGGGTAGTGATTCACCCCTCCACTTT	-	TRBV4-1	TRBD1	TRBJ1-6
CSASRGPGANVLTF	TGCAGTGCTAGTAGAGGTCCTGGGGCCAACGTCCTGACTTTC	-	TRBV20-1	-	TRBJ2-6
CASSSDGIGHYGYTF	TGTGCCAGCAGTTCCGACGGGATCGGACACTATGGCTACACCTTC	-	TRBV28	-	TRBJ1-2
CASSLRGDETQYF	TGTGCCAGCAGCTTACGGGGGGATGAGACCCAGTACTTC	-	TRBV7-9	TRBD2	TRBJ2-5
CASSGLSAGGADTQYF	TGTGCCAGCAGTGGGCTATCAGCGGGAGGCGCAGATACGCAGTATTTT	-	TRBV6-1	TRBD2	TRBJ2-3
CASSIDRGPGELFF	TGTGCCAGCAGCATCGACAGGGGGCCCGGGGAGCTGTTTTTT	few	TRBV7-8	TRBD1	TRBJ2-2
CASSRDSLSHEQFF	TGTGCCAGCAGTCGCGACTCCCTTAGCCATGAGCAGTTCTTC	-	TRBV28	-	TRBJ2-1
CASGSGPGVDYGYTF	TGTGCTAGTGGTTCTGGGCCAGGGGTGGACTATGGCTACACCTTC	-	TRBV12-5	-	TRBJ1-2
CASSLGQWEGFSSYNEQFF	TGTGCCAGCAGCTTAGGCCAATGGGAGGGGTTCAGCTCCTACAATGAGCAGTTCTTC	-	TRBV7-9	TRBD2	TRBJ2-1
CSVESVSYGYTF	TGCAGCGTTGAATCGGTATCCTATGGCTACACCTTC	-	TRBV29-1	-	TRBJ1-2
CASSSLSPSPYNEQFF	TGTGCCAGCAGTTCTCTTAGCCCGAGCCCCTACAATGAGCAGTTCTTC	-	TRBV27	-	TRBJ2-1
CASSSTQPPGTEAFF	TGTGCCAGCAGTTCCACCCAGCCTCCGGGCACTGAAGCTTTCTTT	once	TRBV27	-	TRBJ1-1
CASSPPYLTSTDTQYF	TGTGCCAGCAGTCCCCCCTACTTAACTAGCACAGATACGCAGTATTTT	-	TRBV28	-	TRBJ2-3
CASSPAADTQYF	TGTGCCAGCAGCCCTGCGGCAGATACGCAGTATTTT	-	TRBV7-9	-	TRBJ2-3
CASSRGQGSGYTF	TGTGCCAGCAGTCGGGGACAGGGAAGTGGCTACACCTTC	-	TRBV6-5	TRBD1	TRBJ1-2
CASTSTSSSFYNEQFF	TGTGCCAGTACCTCGACTAGCTCTTCATTCTACAATGAGCAGTTCTTC	-	TRBV19	TRBD2	TRBJ2-1
CASSNRTGLYNEQFF	TGTGCCAGCAGCAACAGGACAGGTTTATACAATGAGCAGTTCTTC	-	TRBV14	TRBD1	TRBJ2-1
CSASGVREAFF	TGCAGTGCTAGTGGCGTGAGGGAAGCTTTCTTT	-	TRBV20-1	-	TRBJ1-1
CASRAGQSNEKLFF	TGTGCCAGCAGGGCGGGACAGTCTAATGAAAAACTGTTTTTT	-	TRBV5-6	TRBD1	TRBJ1-4
CATRPGQGMNTEVFF	TGTGCCACCAGGCCGGGACAGGGGATGAACACTGAAGTTTTCTTT	-	TRBV24-1	TRBD1	TRBJ1-1
CASSLARGLVVYEQYF	TGTGCCAGCAGCTTAGCCCGCGGACTAGTTGTCTACGAGCAGTACTTC	-	TRBV7-2	TRBD2	TRBJ2-7
CASSLGGGNQPQHF	TGTGCCAGCAGTTTAGGAGGTGGCAATCAGCCCCAGCATTTT	-	TRBV28	-	TRBJ1-5
CAREDGTGKETQYF	TGCGCCAGAGAAGACGGGACAGGTAAAGAGACCCAGTACTTC	-	TRBV10-1	TRBD1	TRBJ2-5
CASSSAGGINEQFF	TGTGCCAGCAGTTCTGCGGGAGGGATAAATGAGCAGTTCTTC	-	TRBV2	TRBD2	TRBJ2-1
CASSSGLAEAADTQYF	TGTGCCAGCAGCTCCGGACTAGCCGAGGCGGCAGATACGCAGTATTTT	-	TRBV5-4	TRBD2	TRBJ2-3
CASSGTGSGTEAFF	TGCGCCAGCAGCGGCACAGGGTCGGGCACTGAAGCTTTCTTT	-	TRBV5-1	-	TRBJ1-1
CASSFMPNRGPQPQHF	TGTGCCAGCAGTTTTATGCCGAACAGGGGGCCTCAGCCCCAGCATTTT	once	TRBV28	TRBD1	TRBJ1-5
CASSSARGRETQYF	TGTGCCAGCAGTTCAGCTAGGGGGCGAGAGACCCAGTACTTC	-	TRBV6-5	TRBD1	TRBJ2-5
CASSFQGARNGYTF	TGTGCCAGCAGCTTCCAGGGGGCGAGGAATGGCTACACCTTC	-	TRBV7-2	TRBD1	TRBJ1-2
CASSLGQFQETQYF	TGTGCCAGCAGTCTGGGACAGTTCCAAGAGACCCAGTACTTC	-	TRBV28	TRBD1	TRBJ2-5
CASSQGQVYGYTF	TGTGCCAGCAGTCAGGGACAGGTCTATGGCTACACCTTC	-	TRBV12-3/TRBV12-4	TRBD1	TRBJ1-2
CASSILAGGPYEQYF	TGTGCCAGCAGTATACTAGCGGGAGGGCCCTACGAGCAGTACTTC	-	TRBV6-2/TRBV6-3	TRBD2	TRBJ2-7
CASSFAVRNYEQYF	TGTGCCAGCAGCTTTGCGGTTCGTAACTACGAGCAGTACTTC	-	TRBV5-8	-	TRBJ2-7
CASSDPSGRRYEQYF	TGTGCCAGCAGTGACCCTAGCGGGAGGCGGTACGAGCAGTACTTC	-	TRBV6-2/TRBV6-3	TRBD2	TRBJ2-7